The clone carrying this T cell receptor beta chain was detected a few times. These data originate in a study of blood T cells in healthy people across ages. RNA extraction gave at least 5 micrograms of total RNA per sample. Primed by a sample-barcoded 5' primer and a J-beta primer mix, a second PCR proceeded for about 6 to 11 cycles. TCRdb re-called the 5' RACE reads with MiXCR, one entry per CDR3 protein. The data show about 780,000 distinct CDR3 sequences, less than 80% seen once. V was cut by 6 bases and J by 8 bases, with 16 bases left in between. The V gene's germline CDR1 is SEHNR and CDR2 FQNEAQ (reference sequence). The CDR3 length is 13 residues.

Sequencing was performed on blood. The chain is built from TRBV7-9 and TRBJ1-2; possibly TRBD1 for D (5 bases). The clonotype was recovered from a man aged 25 to 45 in good health. The DNA of the CDR3 is TGTGCCAGCAGTCAGGCAGGGATTTACGGCTACACCTTC. Translation: CASSQAGIYGYTF.